Listed here are 6 T cell receptor beta chains from one sample, sequenced in a study of CD4 T cells in relation to SARS-CoV-2 and coronaviruses. The antigens for these receptors are not known. The method was immunoSEQ multiplex PCR; TCRdb's version includes in-frame clones alone and lacks a portion of them. Of tens of thousands of clones listed, 84% were seen once; the top ten hold around 1.2%. The specimen was naive CD4+ T cells from PBMCs, cultured in vitro. Noted subset: naive CD4+ T cells isolated by negative enrichment. These receptor sequences come from an adult with COVID-19.

Only one count was recorded for this clone. The chain is built from TRBV3-1 (or the pseudogene TRBV3-2) and TRBJ1-5, with D unclear. Germline loops: CDR1 LGHDT, CDR2 YNNKEL (reference sequence). V was trimmed by 4 bases and J by 1 base, leaving 5 bases between them. The CDR3 sequence is 13 residues long. The CDR3 here is CASSRTSNQPQHF. The CDR3 DNA reads TGTGCCAGCAGCCGCACGAGCAATCAGCCCCAGCATTTT.

The J gene is TRBJ2-7, the V gene TRBV5-1; TRBD1 matches at 8 bases. This CDR3 contains 16 residues. The V segment lost 3 bases and the J segment 6 bases; nucleotides outside the gene matches: 14. Germline assignment: CDR1 SGHRS and CDR2 YFSETQ. The CDR3 DNA sequence: TGCGCCAGCAGCTGGACCCAGGGGGCCAAACCGGGCGAGCAGTACTTC. Amino acid sequence: CASSWTQGAKPGEQYF.

This clone has just one count. The chain has TRBV6-5 and TRBJ2-7; D not certain. Trimming removed 8 bases from V and 2 bases from J, with 13 bases in between. Germline-derived CDR1 and CDR2 are MNHEY and SVGAGI. There are 13 residues in the CDR3. The CDR3 region has the DNA TGTGCCAGCTACAACACTAATACCTACGAGCAGTACTTC. Residues: CASYNTNTYEQYF.

The chain is built from TRBV6-5 and TRBJ2-3; D is uncertain. Trimming took off 8 bases at V and 2 bases at J, with 11 bases between the two ends. The germline CDR1 and CDR2 sequences are MNHEY and SVGAGI. This CDR3 comprises 13 residues. CDR3 loop: CASGEEFTDTQYF. For the CDR3, the DNA is TGTGCCAGCGGAGAGGAATTCACAGATACGCAGTATTTT.

The V and J genes are TRBV2 and TRBJ2-7; TRBD1 matches at 9 bases. The germline gives CDR1 SNHLY, CDR2 FYNNEI. The J segment lost 3 bases and the V segment lost 11 bases, leaving 8 bases of the junction unmatched. The CDR3 totals 13 residues. The CDR3 here is CAGRTGAFYEQYF. The DNA of the CDR3 is TGTGCCGGTCGGACAGGGGCTTTCTACGAGCAGTACTTC. Variable domain in full (rest from reference TRBV2 and TRBJ2-7): EPEVTQTPSHQVTQMGQEVILRCVPISNHLYFYWYRQILGQKVEFLVSFYNNEISEKSEIFDDQFSVERPDGSNFTLKIRSTKLEDSAMYFCAGRTGAFYEQYFGPGTRLTVT.

The V call is TRBV7-8, the J call TRBJ2-7, with a weak D call TRBD2 (5 bases). The CDR3 has 14 amino acids. Germline V lookup: CDR1 SGHVS, CDR2 FQNEAQ. V shed 2 bases and J shed 7 bases, with 15 bases lying between them. The CDR3 sequence: CASSLKLESREQYF. CDR3 bases: TGTGCCAGCAGCTTAAAACTAGAGTCGAGGGAGCAGTACTTC.